This TCR beta chain came from a study of identical twins. Whole-study results and caveats: Models underestimated TCR alpha sharing (out-of-frame) in monozygotic twins.

A universal primer site was incorporated via template switching, and the cDNA contained unique molecular identifiers. TCRdb analysed the 5' RACE reads with MiXCR anew, one entry per CDR3 protein. The sample includes 310,000 or so distinct CDR3 sequences, under 9% seen only once; the top ten take over 2%. This clonotype was seen ten or more times. Its antigen is as yet unknown. The germline gene is not matched at one end of the junction; a read error may be the cause. CDR1 and CDR2 from the germline V gene are SNHLY and FYNNEI. The CDR3 has 15 amino acids. This sample was shared with a second study, whose subject was yellow fever vaccine responses in identical twins.

The chain employs TRBV2 and TRBJ2-1; TRBD2 matches 9 bases. The sample comprised memory (CD45RO+) T cells sorted from blood. The clonotype originates from a woman between 18 and 30 years old in good health. The CDR3: CASSASSGSYHEQFF. Here the CDR3 DNA reads TGTGCCAGCAGCGCAAGTAGCGGGAGCTACCATGAGCAGTTCTTC. Full variable domain (rest looked up from reference TRBV2 and TRBJ2-1): EPEVTQTPSHQVTQMGQEVILRCVPISNHLYFYWYRQILGQKVEFLVSFYNNEISEKSEIFDDQFSVERPDGSNFTLKIRSTKLEDSAMYFCASSASSGSYHEQFFGPGTRLTVL.